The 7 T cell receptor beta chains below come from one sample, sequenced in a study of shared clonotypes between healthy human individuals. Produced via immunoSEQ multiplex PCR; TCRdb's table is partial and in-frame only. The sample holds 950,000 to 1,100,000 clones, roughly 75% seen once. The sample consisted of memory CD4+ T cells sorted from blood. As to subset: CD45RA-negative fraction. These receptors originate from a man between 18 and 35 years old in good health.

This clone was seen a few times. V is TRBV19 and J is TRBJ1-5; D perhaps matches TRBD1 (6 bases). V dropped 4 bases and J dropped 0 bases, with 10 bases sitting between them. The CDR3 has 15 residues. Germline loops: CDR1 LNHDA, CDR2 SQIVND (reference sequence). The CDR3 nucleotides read TGTGCCAGTAGTACAGGACAGATTAGCAATCAGCCCCAGCATTTT. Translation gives CASSTGQISNQPQHF. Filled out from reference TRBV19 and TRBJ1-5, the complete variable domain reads DGGITQSPKYLFRKEGQNVTLSCEQNLNHDAMYWYRQDPGQGLRLIYYSQIVNDFQKGDIAEGYSVSREKKESFPLTVTSAQKNPTAFYLCASSTGQISNQPQHFGDGTRLSIL.

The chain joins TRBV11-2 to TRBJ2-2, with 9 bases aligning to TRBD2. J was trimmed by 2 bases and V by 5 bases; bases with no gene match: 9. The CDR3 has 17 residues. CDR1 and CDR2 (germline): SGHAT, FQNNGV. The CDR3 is CASSRRLAGTNTGELFF. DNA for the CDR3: TGTGCCAGCAGCCGCCGGCTAGCGGGGACCAACACCGGGGAGCTGTTTTTT.

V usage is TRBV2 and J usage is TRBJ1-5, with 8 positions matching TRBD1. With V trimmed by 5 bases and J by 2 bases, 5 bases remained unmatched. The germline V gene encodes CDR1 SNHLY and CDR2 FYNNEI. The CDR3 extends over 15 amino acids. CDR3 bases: TGTGCCAGCAGTTCAGGGGGCCGAGGCAATCAGCCCCAGCATTTT. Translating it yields CASSSGGRGNQPQHF.

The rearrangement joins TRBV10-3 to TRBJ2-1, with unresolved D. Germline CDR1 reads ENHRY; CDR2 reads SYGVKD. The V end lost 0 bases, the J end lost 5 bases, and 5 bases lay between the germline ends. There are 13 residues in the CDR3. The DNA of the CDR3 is TGTGCCATCAGTGAGTCGGCCGACAATGAGCAGTTCTTC. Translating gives CAISESADNEQFF.

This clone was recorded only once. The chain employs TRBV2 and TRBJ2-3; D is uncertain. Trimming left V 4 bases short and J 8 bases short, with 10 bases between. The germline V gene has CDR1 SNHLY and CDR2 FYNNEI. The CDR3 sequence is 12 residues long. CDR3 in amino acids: CASSVVVGTQYF. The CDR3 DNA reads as TGTGCCAGCAGTGTCGTCGTAGGTACGCAGTATTTT.

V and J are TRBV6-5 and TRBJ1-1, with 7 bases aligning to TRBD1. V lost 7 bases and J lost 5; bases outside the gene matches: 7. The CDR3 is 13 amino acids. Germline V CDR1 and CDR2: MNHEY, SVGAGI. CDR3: CASIGRGRTEAFF. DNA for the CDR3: TGTGCCAGCATTGGTAGGGGGCGAACTGAAGCTTTCTTT.

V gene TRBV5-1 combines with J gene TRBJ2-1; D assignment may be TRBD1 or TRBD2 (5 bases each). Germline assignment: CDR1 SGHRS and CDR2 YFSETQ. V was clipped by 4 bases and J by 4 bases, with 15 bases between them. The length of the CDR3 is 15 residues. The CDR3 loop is CASSPGTRGYNEQFF. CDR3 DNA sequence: TGCGCCAGCAGCCCGGGAACGAGGGGTTACAATGAGCAGTTCTTC.